This T cell receptor (beta chain) originates from a study of blood T cell repertoires in COVID-19. The germline V gene encodes CDR1 MNHEY and CDR2 SMNVEV (reference sequence). CDR3 length: 15 amino acids. The ends were cut back, 2 bases at V and 0 bases at J, with 10 bases in the middle. The data were produced by immunoSEQ multiplex PCR, yet TCRdb's version contains in-frame clones alone and is incomplete. The sample records around 100,000 clones, 87% being singletons. A single count supports this clone. This TCR derives from a human donor in a cohort sampled during active COVID-19. The gene calls are TRBV27 and TRBJ1-2; D may be TRBD1 (5 bases). The sequenced sample consisted of peripheral blood. As DNA, the CDR3 is TGTGCCAGCAGTTTAATTGGGGGGGCTAACTATGGCTACACCTTC. The encoded protein is CASSLIGGANYGYTF.